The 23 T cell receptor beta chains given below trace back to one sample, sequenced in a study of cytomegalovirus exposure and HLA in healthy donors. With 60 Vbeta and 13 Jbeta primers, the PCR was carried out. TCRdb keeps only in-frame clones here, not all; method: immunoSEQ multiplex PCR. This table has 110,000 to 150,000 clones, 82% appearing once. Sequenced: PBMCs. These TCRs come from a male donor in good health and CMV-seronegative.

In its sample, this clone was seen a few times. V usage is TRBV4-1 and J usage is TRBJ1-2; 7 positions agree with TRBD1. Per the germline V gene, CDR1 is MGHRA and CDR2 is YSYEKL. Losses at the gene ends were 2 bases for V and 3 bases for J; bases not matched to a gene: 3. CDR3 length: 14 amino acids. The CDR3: CASSQTGEDYGYTF. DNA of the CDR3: TGCGCCAGCAGCCAAACAGGGGAGGACTATGGCTACACCTTC.

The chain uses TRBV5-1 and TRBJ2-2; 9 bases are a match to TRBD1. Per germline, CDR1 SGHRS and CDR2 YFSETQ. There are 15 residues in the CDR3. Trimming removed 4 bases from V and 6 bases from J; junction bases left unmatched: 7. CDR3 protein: CASSPDRGVAGELFF. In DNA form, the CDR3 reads TGCGCCAGCAGCCCGGACAGGGGAGTCGCCGGGGAGCTGTTTTTT.

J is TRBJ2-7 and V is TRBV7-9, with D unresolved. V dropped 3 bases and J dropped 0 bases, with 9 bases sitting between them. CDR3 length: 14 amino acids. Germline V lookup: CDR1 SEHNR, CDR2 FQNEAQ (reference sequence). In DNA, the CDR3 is TGTGCCAGCAGCTTTACTCTGAGCTCCTACGAGCAGTACTTC. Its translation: CASSFTLSSYEQYF.

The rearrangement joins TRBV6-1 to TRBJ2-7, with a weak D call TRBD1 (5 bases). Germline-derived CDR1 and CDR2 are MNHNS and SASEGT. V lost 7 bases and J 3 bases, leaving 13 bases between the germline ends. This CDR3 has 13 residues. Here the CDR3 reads CASKRTPYYEQYF. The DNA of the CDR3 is TGTGCCAGCAAGAGGACACCTTACTACGAGCAGTACTTC.

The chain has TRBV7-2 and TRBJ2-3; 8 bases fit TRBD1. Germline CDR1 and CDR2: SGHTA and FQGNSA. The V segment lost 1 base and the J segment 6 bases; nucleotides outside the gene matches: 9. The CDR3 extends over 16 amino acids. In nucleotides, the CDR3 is TGTGCCAGCAGCTTAGGCAGGGGGCTCGACACCGATACGCAGTATTTT. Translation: CASSLGRGLDTDTQYF.

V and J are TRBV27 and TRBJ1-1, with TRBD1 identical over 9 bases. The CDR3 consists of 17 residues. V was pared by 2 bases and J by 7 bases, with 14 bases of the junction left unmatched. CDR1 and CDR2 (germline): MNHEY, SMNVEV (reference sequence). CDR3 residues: CASSLRSWRQGDSEAFF. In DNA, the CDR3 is TGTGCCAGCAGTTTAAGGTCGTGGCGACAGGGGGATAGTGAAGCTTTCTTT.

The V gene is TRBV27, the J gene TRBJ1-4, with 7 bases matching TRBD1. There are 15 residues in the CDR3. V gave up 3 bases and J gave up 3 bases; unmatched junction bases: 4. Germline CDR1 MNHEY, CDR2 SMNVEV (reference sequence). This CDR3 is CASSLQRGPNEKLFF. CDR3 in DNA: TGTGCCAGCAGTTTGCAAAGGGGGCCTAATGAAAAACTGTTTTTT.

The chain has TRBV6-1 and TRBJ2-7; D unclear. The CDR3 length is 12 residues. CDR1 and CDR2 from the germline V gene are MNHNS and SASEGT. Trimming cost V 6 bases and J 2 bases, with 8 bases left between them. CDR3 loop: CASRYRPYEQYF. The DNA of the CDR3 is TGTGCCAGCAGATACAGACCCTACGAGCAGTACTTC.

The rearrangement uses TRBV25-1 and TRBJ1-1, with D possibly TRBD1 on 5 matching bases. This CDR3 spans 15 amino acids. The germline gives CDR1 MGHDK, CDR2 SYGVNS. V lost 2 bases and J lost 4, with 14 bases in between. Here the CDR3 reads CASSEQGRMATEAFF. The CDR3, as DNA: TGTGCCAGCAGTGAACAGGGAAGGATGGCCACTGAAGCTTTCTTT.

Here the CDR3 DNA reads TGCGCCAGCAGCCAGGAAGCGGGAGCGTCCTACGAGCAGTACTTC. The encoded protein is CASSQEAGASYEQYF. The genes are TRBV4-1 and TRBJ2-7, with 8 bases identical to TRBD2. V was clipped by 3 bases and J by 1 base; unmatched bases: 5. This CDR3 spans 15 amino acids. Germline CDR1 is MGHRA and CDR2 is YSYEKL.

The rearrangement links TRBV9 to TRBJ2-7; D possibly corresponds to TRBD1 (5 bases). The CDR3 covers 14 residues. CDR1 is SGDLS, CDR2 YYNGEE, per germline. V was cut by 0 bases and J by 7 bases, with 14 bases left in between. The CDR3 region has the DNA TGTGCCAGCAGCGTAGGAAATGGGGCTGGGGAGCAGTACTTC. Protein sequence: CASSVGNGAGEQYF.

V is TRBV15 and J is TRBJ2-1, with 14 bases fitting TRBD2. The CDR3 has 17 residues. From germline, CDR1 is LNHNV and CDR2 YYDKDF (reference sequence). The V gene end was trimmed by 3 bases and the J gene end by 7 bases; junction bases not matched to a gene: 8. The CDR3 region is CATSRTTSGRAWNEQFF. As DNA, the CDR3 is TGTGCCACCAGCAGGACGACTAGCGGGAGGGCTTGGAATGAGCAGTTCTTC. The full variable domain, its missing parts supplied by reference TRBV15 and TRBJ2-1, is DAMVIQNPRYQVTQFGKPVTLSCSQTLNHNVMYWYQQKSSQAPKLLFHYYDKDFNNEADTPDNFQSRRPNTSFCFLDIRSPGLGDTAMYLCATSRTTSGRAWNEQFFGPGTRLTVL.

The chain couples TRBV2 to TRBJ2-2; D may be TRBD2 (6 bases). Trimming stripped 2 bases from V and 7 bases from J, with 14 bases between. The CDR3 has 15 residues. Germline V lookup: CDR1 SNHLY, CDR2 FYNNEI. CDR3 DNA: TGTGCCAGCAGTGAACAGGGATGGGGGGTCGGGGAGCTGTTTTTT. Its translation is CASSEQGWGVGELFF.

Written as DNA, the CDR3 is TGCGCCAGCAGTGAGTCCGGACGGGGAAACTATGGCTACACCTTC. Amino acids: CASSESGRGNYGYTF. The J gene is TRBJ1-2, the V gene TRBV10-2; no definite D call. The germline V and J ends were trimmed by 0 bases and 2 bases, with 10 bases remaining between them. The CDR3 is 15 residues long. The germline CDR1 and CDR2 sequences are WSHSY and SAAADI.

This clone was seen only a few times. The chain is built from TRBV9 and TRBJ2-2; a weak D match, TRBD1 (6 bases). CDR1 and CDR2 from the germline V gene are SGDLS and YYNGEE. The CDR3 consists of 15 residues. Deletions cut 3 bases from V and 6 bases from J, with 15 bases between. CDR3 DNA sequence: TGTGCCAGCAGCGGATCTCACAGGGCTCCCGGGGAGCTGTTTTTT. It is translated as CASSGSHRAPGELFF. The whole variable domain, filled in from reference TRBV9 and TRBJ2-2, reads DSGVTQTPKHLITATGQRVTLRCSPRSGDLSVYWYQQSLDQGLQFLIQYYNGEERAKGNILERFSAQQFPDLHSELNLSSLELGDSALYFCASSGSHRAPGELFFGEGSRLTVL.

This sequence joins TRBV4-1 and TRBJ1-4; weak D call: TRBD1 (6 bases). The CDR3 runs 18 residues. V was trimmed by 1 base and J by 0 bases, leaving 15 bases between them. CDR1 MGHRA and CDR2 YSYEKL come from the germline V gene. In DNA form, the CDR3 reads TGCGCCAGCAGCCAAGCCCCCACAGGGCTAGCAACTAATGAAAAACTGTTTTTT. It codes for CASSQAPTGLATNEKLFF.

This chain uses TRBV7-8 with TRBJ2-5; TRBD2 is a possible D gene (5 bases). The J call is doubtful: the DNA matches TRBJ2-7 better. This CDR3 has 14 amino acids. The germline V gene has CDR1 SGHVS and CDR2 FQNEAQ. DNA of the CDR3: TGTGCCAGCAGCCGTGCGGGCAGGTCCTACGAGCAGTACTTC. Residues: CASSRAGRSYEQYF.

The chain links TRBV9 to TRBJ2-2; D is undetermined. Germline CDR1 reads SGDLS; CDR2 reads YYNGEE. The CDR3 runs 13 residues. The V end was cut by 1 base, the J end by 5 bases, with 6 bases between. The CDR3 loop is CASSVQVTGELFF. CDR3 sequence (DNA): TGTGCCAGCAGCGTACAGGTGACCGGGGAGCTGTTTTTT.

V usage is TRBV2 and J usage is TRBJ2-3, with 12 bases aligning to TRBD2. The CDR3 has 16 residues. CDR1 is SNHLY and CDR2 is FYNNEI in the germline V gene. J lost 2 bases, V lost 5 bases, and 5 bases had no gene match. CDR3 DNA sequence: TGTGCCAGCAGTCGGACTAGCGGGGAGATCACAGATACGCAGTATTTT. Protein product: CASSRTSGEITDTQYF.

The CDR3 DNA follows: TGTGCCAGCAGTGAACCCACAGCGGGAGGGCAAGAGACCCAGTACTTC. Encoded protein: CASSEPTAGGQETQYF. This chain uses TRBV2 with TRBJ2-5; 10 bases match TRBD2. V shed 2 bases, J shed 2 bases, and the junction held 5 bases outside the gene matches. The length of the CDR3 is 16 residues. Germline CDR1 is SNHLY and CDR2 is FYNNEI.

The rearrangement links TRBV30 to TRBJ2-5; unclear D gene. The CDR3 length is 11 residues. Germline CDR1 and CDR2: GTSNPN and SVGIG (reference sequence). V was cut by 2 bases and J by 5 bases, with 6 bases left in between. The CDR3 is CAWSLPETQYF. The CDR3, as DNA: TGTGCCTGGAGTCTTCCTGAGACCCAGTACTTC. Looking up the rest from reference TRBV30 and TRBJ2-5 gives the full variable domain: SQTIHQWPATLVQPVGSPLSLECTVEGTSNPNLYWYRQAAGRGLQLLFYSVGIGQISSEVPQNLSASRPQDRQFILSSKKLLLSDSGFYLCAWSLPETQYFGPGTRLLVL.

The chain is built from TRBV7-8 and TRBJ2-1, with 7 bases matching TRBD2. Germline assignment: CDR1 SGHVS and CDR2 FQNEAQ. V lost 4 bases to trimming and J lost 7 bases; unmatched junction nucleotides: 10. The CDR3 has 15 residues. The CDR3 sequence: CASSSYSGSSNEQFF. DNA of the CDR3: TGTGCCAGCAGCTCGTATAGCGGGTCCTCTAATGAGCAGTTCTTC.

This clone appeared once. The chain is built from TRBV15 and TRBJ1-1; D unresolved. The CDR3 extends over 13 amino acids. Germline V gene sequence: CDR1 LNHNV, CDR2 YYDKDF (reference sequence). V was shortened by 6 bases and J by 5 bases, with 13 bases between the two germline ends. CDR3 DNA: TGTGCCACCAGTTTGCGGGCTGGGACTGAAGCTTTCTTT. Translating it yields CATSLRAGTEAFF.